The 11 T cell receptor beta chains reported below all come from one sample, sequenced in a study of blood T cell repertoires in COVID-19. Assay used: immunoSEQ multiplex PCR; TCRdb lists only in-frame clones, some missing. The table lists fewer than 350,000 clones, 80% to 95% of them singletons. The sequenced sample was peripheral blood. The receptors originated from a woman aged 25 to 39 with COVID-19, enrolled during active disease.

CDR3 in amino acids: CATSSTQGSPYEQYF. Here the CDR3 DNA reads TGTGCCACCAGCAGTACTCAGGGCTCCCCCTACGAGCAGTACTTC. The chain combines TRBV15 with TRBJ2-7; possible D gene TRBD1, 5 bases. V gave up 3 bases and J gave up 2 bases, with 14 bases separating them. The CDR3 spans 15 residues. The V gene's germline CDR1 is LNHNV and CDR2 YYDKDF (reference sequence).

This chain joins TRBV28 and TRBJ2-7; 7 bases are shared with TRBD1. This CDR3 is 14 amino acids long. V dropped 4 bases and J dropped 0; count of bases not matched to a gene: 3. From germline, CDR1 is MDHEN and CDR2 SYDVKM. Here the CDR3 reads CASSYRDSSYEQYF. Here the CDR3 DNA reads TGTGCCAGCAGTTATCGGGACAGCTCCTACGAGCAGTACTTC.

The rearrangement uses TRBV11-3 and TRBJ2-2; D gene uncertain. Germline V lookup: CDR1 SGHNT, CDR2 YENEEA. V was trimmed by 5 bases and J by 3 bases, leaving 13 bases between them. CDR3 length: 15 amino acids. For the CDR3, the DNA is TGTGCCAGCAGCCCCACCGTACTGGACACCGGGGAGCTGTTTTTT. This codes for CASSPTVLDTGELFF.

The rearrangement joins TRBV5-6 to TRBJ2-1, with TRBD2 matching over 8 bases. V gave up 0 bases and J gave up 0 bases; unmatched junction bases: 8. This CDR3 region has 18 residues. The germline gives CDR1 SGHDT, CDR2 YYEEEE. This CDR3 reads CASSLVFSGKASYNEQFF. CDR3 bases: TGTGCCAGCAGCTTGGTTTTTAGCGGGAAGGCCTCCTACAATGAGCAGTTCTTC.

This sequence joins TRBV5-1 and TRBJ1-2, with 8 bases identical to TRBD1. The CDR3 covers 14 residues. The J segment lost 6 bases and the V segment lost 5 bases, leaving 9 bases of the junction unmatched. Germline CDR1 and CDR2: SGHRS and YFSETQ. The CDR3, as DNA: TGCGCCAGCAGTCCCGTGGACAGGGCCCATGGCTACACCTTC. Its translation: CASSPVDRAHGYTF.

The V gene is TRBV11-2, the J gene TRBJ2-1, with D tentatively TRBD2 (6 bases). Germline CDR1 SGHAT, CDR2 FQNNGV. The ends were cut back, 4 bases at V and 14 bases at J, with 18 bases in the middle. The CDR3 consists of 13 residues. This CDR3 reads CASSSLGLWAEFF. In DNA, the CDR3 is TGTGCCAGCAGCTCCCTGGGACTTTGGGCGGAGTTCTTC.

CDR3 sequence reads: CASSSDRGNSPLHF. In DNA, the CDR3 is TGTGCCAGCAGCTCCGACAGGGGTAATTCACCCCTCCACTTT. The chain joins TRBV13 to TRBJ1-6, with 8 bases aligning to TRBD1. V dropped 4 bases and J dropped 6; count of bases not matched to a gene: 2. The CDR3 is 14 residues long. Germline V gene lookup returns CDR1 PRHDT and CDR2 FYEKMQ (reference sequence).

V usage is TRBV5-6 and J usage is TRBJ1-1; D is undetermined. Trimming left V 4 bases short and J 1 base short, with 11 bases between. Germline assignment: CDR1 SGHDT and CDR2 YYEEEE. The length of the CDR3 is 14 residues. The CDR3 loop reads CASSPGVKNTEAFF. The DNA for the CDR3 is TGTGCCAGCAGCCCCGGAGTGAAGAACACTGAAGCTTTCTTT.

This sequence joins TRBV29-1 and TRBJ2-5, with 8 bases identical to TRBD2. CDR3 length: 14 amino acids. Trimming removed 0 bases from V and 5 bases from J; junction bases left unmatched: 5. Germline assignment: CDR1 SQVTM and CDR2 ANQGSEA. CDR3 DNA sequence: TGCAGCGTTGAAGACCCCCGGGGGGGGGAGACCCAGTACTTC. This sequence encodes CSVEDPRGGETQYF.

The V call is TRBV19, the J call TRBJ1-3, with 8 bases fitting TRBD1. The germline V gene has CDR1 LNHDA and CDR2 SQIVND (reference sequence). Trimming at V came to 8 bases and at J to 2 bases, leaving 17 bases not matched to a gene. This CDR3 spans 18 amino acids. In DNA, the CDR3 is TGTGCCAGTTTACGTCCCGGGACAGGAAGGGGGACTGGAAACACCATATATTTT. Translated, it gives CASLRPGTGRGTGNTIYF.

The chain uses TRBV7-9 and TRBJ2-2, with TRBD2 as a possible D gene (5 bases). The CDR3 consists of 15 residues. Germline V gene sequence: CDR1 SEHNR, CDR2 FQNEAQ (reference sequence). With 5 bases removed from V and 2 bases from J, the gap between germline ends came to 12 bases. CDR3 DNA: TGTGCCAGCAGCATCGGGGTTACAAACACCGGGGAGCTGTTTTTT. The encoded protein is CASSIGVTNTGELFF.